The 3 T cell receptor beta chains reported below all come from one sample, sequenced in a study of T-cell reconstitution after alpha-beta-depleted transplantation in children. Unique molecular identifiers were incorporated during preparation of the TCRbeta library. TCRdb re-called the PCR reads with MiXCR, one entry per CDR3 protein. The table shows approximately 520,000 distinct CDR3 sequences, with around a third occurring only once. The specimen comprised PBMCs from the stem cell graft donor, sampled from the stem cell graft. All receptors come from a human donor who donated a stem cell graft to a child with aplastic anemia.

The V gene is TRBV5-5, the J gene TRBJ2-1; D is uncertain. The CDR3 loop spans 15 amino acids. Trimming shortened V by 5 bases and J by 4 bases, and 16 bases separated the two germline ends. CDR1 and CDR2 from the germline V gene are SGHKS and YYEKEE (reference sequence). Here the CDR3 DNA reads TGTGCCAGCAGAGTAACGGACGACCCATACAATGAGCAGTTCTTC. The encoded protein is CASRVTDDPYNEQFF.

The table lists this clonotype with a few counts. V gene TRBV9 combines with J gene TRBJ1-4; D may be TRBD1 (5 bases). This CDR3 region has 16 residues. Per the germline V gene, CDR1 is SGDLS and CDR2 is YYNGEE. The V end lost 0 bases, the J end lost 8 bases, and 17 bases lay between the germline ends. The CDR3 spells CASSVVGGTGTEKLFF. The CDR3 nucleotides are TGTGCCAGCAGCGTAGTAGGCGGGACGGGGACCGAAAAACTGTTTTTT.

This clonotype appeared many times. V and J are TRBV20-1 and TRBJ2-5; D is uncertain. In germline, CDR1 is DFQATT, CDR2 SNEGSKA (reference sequence). Trimming cost V 3 bases and J 3 bases, with 8 bases left between them. The CDR3 runs 12 residues. CDR3 coding DNA: TGCAGTGCTAGGACTCCTAAAGAGACCCAGTACTTC. It is translated as CSARTPKETQYF.